This TCR beta chain stems from a study of beta chain features in type 1 diabetes. Germline loops: CDR1 LGHNA, CDR2 YNFKEQ. With V trimmed by 2 bases and J by 7 bases, 3 bases remained unmatched. This CDR3 contains 13 residues. All of the sorted populations showed purity greater than 98%. Findings and limits, study-wide: Significant though moderate, a shortening of TCRB CDR3s appeared in all four CD4+ subsets of Type 1 diabetes patients. The study notes PCR might favor shorter templates equally in patients and controls.

This clone has a handful of counts. Its antigen is not known. Reverse transcription of all isolated RNA meant that expressed TCRB transcripts were sequenced. The assay was immunoSEQ multiplex PCR, and TCRdb's table has in-frame clones only and misses some. The top ten hold about 0.48% of the sample, which has tens of thousands of clones, 30% to 40% seen once. The receptor was isolated from a woman aged 18-29 years in good health. Material: stem cell memory CD4+ T cells from blood. The rearrangement links TRBV4-2 to TRBJ1-2; 8 bases fit TRBD1. Here the CDR3 reads CASSQTGGTGYTF. CDR3 in DNA: TGTGCCAGCAGCCAAACAGGGGGAACTGGCTACACCTTC.